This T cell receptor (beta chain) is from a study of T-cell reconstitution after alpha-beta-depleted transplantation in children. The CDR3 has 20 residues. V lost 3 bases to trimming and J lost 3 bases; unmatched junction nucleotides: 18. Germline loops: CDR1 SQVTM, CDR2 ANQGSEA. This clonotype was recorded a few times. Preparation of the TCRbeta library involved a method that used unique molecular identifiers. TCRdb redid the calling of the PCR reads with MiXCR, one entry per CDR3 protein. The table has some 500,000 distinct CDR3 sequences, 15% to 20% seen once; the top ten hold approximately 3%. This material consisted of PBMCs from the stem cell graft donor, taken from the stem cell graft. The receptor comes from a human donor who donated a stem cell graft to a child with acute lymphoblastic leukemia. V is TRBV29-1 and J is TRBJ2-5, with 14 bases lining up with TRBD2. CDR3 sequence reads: CSVDFGGYVTSGRAEETQYF. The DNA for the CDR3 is TGCAGCGTTGACTTTGGGGGCTACGTGACTAGCGGGAGGGCAGAAGAGACCCAGTACTTC.